The 8 T cell receptor beta chains in this list originate from one sample, sequenced in a study of T cell clonotyping in hematopoietic cell transplantation. Libraries were prepared by immunoSEQ multiplex PCR; TCRdb keeps only in-frame clonotypes and omits some of them. The sample holds approximately 22,000 clones, around 90% seen once. The time point here: recipient sample about 28 days before transplant, after cytoreduction. The material was peripheral blood mononuclear cells, obtained before stem cell transplant. These receptors all stem from a man aged 18 to 30 with biphenotypic leukemia. Some clones in this sample may be carry-over from other donors' samples.

This chain joins TRBV1 and TRBJ2-7; the table's D gene call, TRBD2, was not cross checked with the DNA. TRBV1 counts as a pseudogene. The CDR3 has 19 amino acids. The CDR3 here is CTSSQATHGLAGVMHEQYF. Here the CDR3 DNA reads TGCACCAGCAGCCAAGCCACACACGGACTAGCGGGAGTCATGCACGAGCAGTACTTC.

V and J are TRBV5-1 and TRBJ2-1; D may be TRBD2 (6 bases). Germline V gives CDR1 SGHRS, CDR2 YFSETQ. The V and J ends lost 6 bases and 5 bases respectively, with 21 bases between them. The CDR3 runs 16 residues. CDR3 sequence: CASTMGGSGSDNEQFF. CDR3 in DNA: TGCGCCAGCACCATGGGGGGTTCCGGCTCTGACAATGAGCAGTTCTTC.

The count of this clone is one. This chain links TRBV9 with TRBJ2-2; the D call may be TRBD1 or TRBD2 (5 bases each). This CDR3 contains 14 residues. Germline CDR1 reads SGDLS; CDR2 reads YYNGEE. V lost 4 bases and J lost 3, with 10 bases in between. The CDR3 loop is CASSRDGDTGELFF. For the CDR3, the DNA is TGTGCCAGCAGCCGGGACGGGGACACCGGGGAGCTGTTTTTT.

The V call is TRBV7-2, the J call TRBJ1-5; D remains unclear. Germline CDR1 reads SGHTA; CDR2 reads FQGNSA. V was cut by 5 bases and J by 6 bases, with 11 bases left in between. This CDR3 has 13 residues. The CDR3 region is CASSIVGPQPQHF. The CDR3 DNA is TGTGCCAGCAGCATCGTTGGTCCTCAGCCCCAGCATTTT.

The CDR3 bases are TGTGCCAGCAGAGCAGGGGGCGAGGACTCCTACGAGCAGTACTTC. As protein: CASRAGGEDSYEQYF. The chain employs TRBV6-6 and TRBJ2-7; TRBD1 aligns across 8 bases. Looked up from germline, CDR1 is MNHNY and CDR2 is SVGAGI (reference sequence). After removal of 6 bases from V and 0 bases from J, the junction contained 7 bases not matched to a gene. The CDR3 has 15 amino acids.

The gene calls are TRBV9 and TRBJ1-2; possible D gene TRBD1, 5 bases. The ends were cut back, 5 bases at V and 4 bases at J, with 18 bases in the middle. This CDR3 comprises 15 residues. CDR1 and CDR2 from the germline V gene are SGDLS and YYNGEE. CDR3 protein: CASSSTGRAVYGYTF. Written as DNA, the CDR3 is TGTGCCAGCAGTTCTACAGGCAGGGCCGTCTATGGCTACACCTTC.

CDR3 sequence: CASSTGPATNEKLFF. CDR3 coding DNA: TGTGCCAGCAGTACGGGACCGGCAACTAATGAAAAACTGTTTTTT. The chain couples TRBV6-1 to TRBJ1-4; D is possibly TRBD1 (5 bases). This CDR3 region has 15 residues. CDR1 is MNHNS, CDR2 SASEGT, per germline. V was shortened by 5 bases and J by 0 bases, with 10 bases between the two germline ends.

The chain links TRBV6-1 to TRBJ2-1, with 8 bases fitting TRBD2. The J segment lost 9 bases and the V segment lost 2 bases, leaving 9 bases of the junction unmatched. The CDR3 consists of 15 residues. The V gene's germline CDR1 is MNHNS and CDR2 SASEGT. CDR3 sequence: CASSETGLASGEQFF. The CDR3 coding sequence is TGTGCCAGCAGTGAAACCGGACTAGCCTCGGGTGAGCAGTTCTTC.